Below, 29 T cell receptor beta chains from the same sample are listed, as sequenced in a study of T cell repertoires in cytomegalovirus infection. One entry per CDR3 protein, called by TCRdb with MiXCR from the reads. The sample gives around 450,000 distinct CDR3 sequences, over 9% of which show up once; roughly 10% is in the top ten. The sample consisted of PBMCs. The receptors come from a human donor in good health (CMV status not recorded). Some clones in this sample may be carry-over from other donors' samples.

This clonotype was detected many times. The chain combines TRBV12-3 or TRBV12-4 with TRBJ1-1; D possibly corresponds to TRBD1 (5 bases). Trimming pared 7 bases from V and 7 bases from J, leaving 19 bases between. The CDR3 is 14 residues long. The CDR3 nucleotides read TGTGCCAGCACTAAACAGGCCGGGGTTGGTGAAGCTTTCTTT. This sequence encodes CASTKQAGVGEAFF.

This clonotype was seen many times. The CDR3 reads CASSLKTPQGANEKLFF. DNA for the CDR3: TGTGCCAGCAGCTTAAAGACACCGCAAGGTGCTAATGAAAAACTGTTTTTT. This chain links TRBV7-9 with TRBJ1-4; unclear D gene. Trimming cost V 2 bases and J 3 bases, with 16 bases left between them. The CDR3 runs 17 residues. Looked up from germline, CDR1 is SEHNR and CDR2 is FQNEAQ (reference sequence).

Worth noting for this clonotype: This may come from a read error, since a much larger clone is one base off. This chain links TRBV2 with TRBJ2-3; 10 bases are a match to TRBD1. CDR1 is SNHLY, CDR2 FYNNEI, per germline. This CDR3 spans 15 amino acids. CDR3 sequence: CASRQDRGATGTRYF. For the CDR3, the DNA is TGTGCCAGCAGGCAGGACAGGGGGGCCACTGGTACGCGGTATTTT.

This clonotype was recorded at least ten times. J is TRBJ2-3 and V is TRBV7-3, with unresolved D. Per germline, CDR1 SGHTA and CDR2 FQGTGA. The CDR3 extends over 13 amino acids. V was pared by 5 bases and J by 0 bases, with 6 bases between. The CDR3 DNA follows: TGTGCCAGCAGCCTATATAGCACAGATACGCAGTATTTT. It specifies CASSLYSTDTQYF.

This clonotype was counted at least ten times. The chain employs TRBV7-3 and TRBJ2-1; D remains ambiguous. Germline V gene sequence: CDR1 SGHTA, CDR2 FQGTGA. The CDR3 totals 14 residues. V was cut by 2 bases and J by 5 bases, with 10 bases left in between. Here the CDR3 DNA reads TGTGCCAGCAGCTTAGGGGTGGCCGACAATGAGCAGTTCTTC. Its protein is CASSLGVADNEQFF.

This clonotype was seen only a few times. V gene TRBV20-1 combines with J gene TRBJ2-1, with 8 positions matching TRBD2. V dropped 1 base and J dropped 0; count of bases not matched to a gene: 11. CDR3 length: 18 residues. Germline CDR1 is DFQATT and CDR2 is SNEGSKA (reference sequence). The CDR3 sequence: CSARAGSGAAGSYNEQFF. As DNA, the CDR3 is TGCAGTGCTAGAGCGGGTAGCGGGGCCGCGGGCTCCTACAATGAGCAGTTCTTC.

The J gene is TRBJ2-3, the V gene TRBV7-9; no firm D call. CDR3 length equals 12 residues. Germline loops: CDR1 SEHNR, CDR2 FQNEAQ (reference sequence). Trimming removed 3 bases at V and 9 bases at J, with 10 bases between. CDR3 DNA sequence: TGTGCCAGCAGCTTCGACTCCTACACGCAGTATTTT. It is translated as CASSFDSYTQYF. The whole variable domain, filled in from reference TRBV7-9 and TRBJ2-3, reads DTGVSQNPRHKITKRGQNVTFRCDPISEHNRLYWYRQTLGQGPEFLTYFQNEAQLEKSRLLSDRFSAERPKGSFSTLEIQRTEQGDSAMYLCASSFDSYTQYFGPGTRLTVL.

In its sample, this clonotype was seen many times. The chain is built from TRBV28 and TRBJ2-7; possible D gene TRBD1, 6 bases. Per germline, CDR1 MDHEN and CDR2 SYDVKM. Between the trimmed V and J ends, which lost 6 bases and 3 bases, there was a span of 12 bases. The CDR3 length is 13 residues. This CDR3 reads CASSPTGFYEQYF. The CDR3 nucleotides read TGTGCCAGCAGCCCCACAGGGTTCTACGAGCAGTACTTC.

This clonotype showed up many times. CDR3: CASSVEGFYGYTF. The CDR3 nucleotides are TGTGCCAGCAGCGTAGAAGGGTTCTATGGCTACACCTTC. This rearrangement joins TRBV9 to TRBJ1-2; D is unresolved. CDR1 and CDR2 from the germline V gene are SGDLS and YYNGEE. CDR3 length equals 13 residues. The germline V and J ends were trimmed by 0 bases and 4 bases, with 7 bases remaining between them.

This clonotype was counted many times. This CDR3 reads CASSVGETEAFF. CDR3 coding DNA: TGTGCCAGCAGCGTAGGGGAGACTGAAGCTTTCTTT. The chain links TRBV9 to TRBJ1-1; D unclear. Trimming took off 0 bases at V and 5 bases at J, with 5 bases between the two ends. CDR1 and CDR2 from the germline V gene are SGDLS and YYNGEE. The CDR3 sequence is 12 residues long.

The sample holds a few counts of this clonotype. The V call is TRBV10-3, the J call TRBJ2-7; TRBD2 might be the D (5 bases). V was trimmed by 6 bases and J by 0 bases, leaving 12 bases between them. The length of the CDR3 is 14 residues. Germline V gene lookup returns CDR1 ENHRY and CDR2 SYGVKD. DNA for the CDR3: TGTGCCATCAGCTCAGCGGAAGCCTCCTACGAGCAGTACTTC. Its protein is CAISSAEASYEQYF.

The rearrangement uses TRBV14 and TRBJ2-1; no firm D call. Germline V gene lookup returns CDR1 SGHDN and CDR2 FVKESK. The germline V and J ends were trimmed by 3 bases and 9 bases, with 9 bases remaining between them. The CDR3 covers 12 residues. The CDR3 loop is CASSHLAAEQFF. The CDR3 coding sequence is TGTGCCAGCAGCCACTTGGCCGCTGAGCAGTTCTTC.

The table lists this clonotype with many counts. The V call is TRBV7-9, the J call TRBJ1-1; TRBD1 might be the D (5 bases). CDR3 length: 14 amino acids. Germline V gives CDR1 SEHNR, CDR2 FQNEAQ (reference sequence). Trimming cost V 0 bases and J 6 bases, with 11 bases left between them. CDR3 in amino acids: CASSLALAGPEAFF. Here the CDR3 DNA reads TGTGCCAGCAGCTTAGCGTTGGCAGGGCCTGAAGCTTTCTTT.

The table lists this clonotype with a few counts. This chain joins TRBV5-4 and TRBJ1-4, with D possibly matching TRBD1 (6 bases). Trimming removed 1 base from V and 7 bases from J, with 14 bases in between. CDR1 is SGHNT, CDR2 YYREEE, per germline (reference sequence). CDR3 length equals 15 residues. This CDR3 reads CASSLLGGAREKLFF. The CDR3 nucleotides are TGTGCCAGCAGCTTGTTGGGGGGGGCGCGTGAAAAACTGTTTTTT. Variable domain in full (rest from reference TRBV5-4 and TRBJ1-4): ETGVTQSPTHLIKTRGQQVTLRCSSQSGHNTVSWYQQALGQGPQFIFQYYREEENGRGNFPPRFSGLQFPNYSSELNVNALELDDSALYLCASSLLGGAREKLFFGSGTQLSVL.

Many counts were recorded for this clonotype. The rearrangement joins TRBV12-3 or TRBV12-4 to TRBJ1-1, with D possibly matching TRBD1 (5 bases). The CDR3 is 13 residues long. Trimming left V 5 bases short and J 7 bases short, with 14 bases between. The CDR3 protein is CASSTLGTGEAFF. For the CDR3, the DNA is TGTGCCAGCAGTACCCTGGGGACCGGTGAAGCTTTCTTT.

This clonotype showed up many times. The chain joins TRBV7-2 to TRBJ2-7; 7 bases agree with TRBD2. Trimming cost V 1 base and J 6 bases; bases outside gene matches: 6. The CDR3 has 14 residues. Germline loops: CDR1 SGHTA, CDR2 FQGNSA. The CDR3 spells CASSLGTRVLEQYF. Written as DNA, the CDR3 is TGTGCCAGCAGCTTAGGGACTAGAGTGCTCGAGCAGTACTTC.

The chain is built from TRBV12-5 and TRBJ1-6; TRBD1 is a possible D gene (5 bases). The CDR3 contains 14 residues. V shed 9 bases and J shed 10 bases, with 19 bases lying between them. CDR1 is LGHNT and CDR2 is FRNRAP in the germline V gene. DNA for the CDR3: TGTGCTAGCTGGGAGGGGTGGGGGAGATCACCCCTCCACTTT. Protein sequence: CASWEGWGRSPLHF.

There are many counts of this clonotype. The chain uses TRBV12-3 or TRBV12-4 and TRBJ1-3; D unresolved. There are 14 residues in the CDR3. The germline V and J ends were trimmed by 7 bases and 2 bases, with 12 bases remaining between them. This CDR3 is CASTSTSAGNTIYF. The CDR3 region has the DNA TGTGCCAGCACCTCGACGTCGGCTGGAAACACCATATATTTT.

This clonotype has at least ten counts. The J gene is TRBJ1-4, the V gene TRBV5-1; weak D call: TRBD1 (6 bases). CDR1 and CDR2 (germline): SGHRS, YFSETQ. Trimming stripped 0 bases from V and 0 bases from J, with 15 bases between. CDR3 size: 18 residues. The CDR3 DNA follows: TGCGCCAGCAGCTTGGCCGAACTGAGGGGGACAACTAATGAAAAACTGTTTTTT. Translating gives CASSLAELRGTTNEKLFF.

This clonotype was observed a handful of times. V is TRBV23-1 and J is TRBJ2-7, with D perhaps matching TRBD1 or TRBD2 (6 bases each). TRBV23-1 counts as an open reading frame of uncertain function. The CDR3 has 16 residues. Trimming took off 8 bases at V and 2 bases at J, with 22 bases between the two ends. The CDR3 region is CASRGPVACYAYEQYF. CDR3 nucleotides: TGCGCCAGCCGGGGGCCCGTGGCTTGTTACGCCTACGAGCAGTACTTC.

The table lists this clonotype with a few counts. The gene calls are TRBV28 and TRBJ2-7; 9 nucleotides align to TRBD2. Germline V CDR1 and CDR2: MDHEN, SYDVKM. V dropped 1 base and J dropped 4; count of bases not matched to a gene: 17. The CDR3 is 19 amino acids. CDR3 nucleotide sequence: TGTGCCAGCAGTTTATCAGGGGGACTAGCAGAACTCAAGACTTACGAGCAGTACTTC. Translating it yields CASSLSGGLAELKTYEQYF.

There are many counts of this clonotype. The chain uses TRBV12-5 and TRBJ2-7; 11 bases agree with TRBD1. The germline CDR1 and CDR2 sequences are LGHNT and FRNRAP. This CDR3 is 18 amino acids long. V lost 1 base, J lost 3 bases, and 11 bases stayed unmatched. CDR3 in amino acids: CASGLAPLGDRGVYEQYF. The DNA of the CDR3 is TGTGCTAGTGGTTTGGCCCCCTTAGGGGACAGGGGGGTCTACGAGCAGTACTTC.

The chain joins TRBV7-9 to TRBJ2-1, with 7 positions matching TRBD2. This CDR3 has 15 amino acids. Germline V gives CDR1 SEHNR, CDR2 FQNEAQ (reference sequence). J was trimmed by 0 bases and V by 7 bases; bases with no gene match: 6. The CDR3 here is CASIGGRHSYNEQFF. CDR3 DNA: TGTGCCAGCATCGGCGGGAGACACTCCTACAATGAGCAGTTCTTC.

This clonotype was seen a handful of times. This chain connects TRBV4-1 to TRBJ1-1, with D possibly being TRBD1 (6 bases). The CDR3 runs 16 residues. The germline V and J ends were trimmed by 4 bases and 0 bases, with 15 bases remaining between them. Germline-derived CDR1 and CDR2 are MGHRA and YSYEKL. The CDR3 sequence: CASSPRDIGMNTEAFF. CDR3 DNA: TGCGCCAGCAGCCCCCGGGACATCGGCATGAACACTGAAGCTTTCTTT.

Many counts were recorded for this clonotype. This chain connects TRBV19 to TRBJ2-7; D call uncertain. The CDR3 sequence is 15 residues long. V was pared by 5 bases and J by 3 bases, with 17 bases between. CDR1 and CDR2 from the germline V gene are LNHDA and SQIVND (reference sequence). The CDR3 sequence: CASSPNYDPFYEQYF. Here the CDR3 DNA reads TGTGCCAGTAGTCCTAACTACGACCCCTTCTACGAGCAGTACTTC.

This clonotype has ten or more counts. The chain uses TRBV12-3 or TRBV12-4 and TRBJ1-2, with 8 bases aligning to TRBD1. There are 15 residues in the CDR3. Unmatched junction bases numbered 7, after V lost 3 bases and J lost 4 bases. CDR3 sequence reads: CASSFSGGIGYGYTF. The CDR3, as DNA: TGTGCCAGCAGTTTCTCAGGGGGCATCGGCTATGGCTACACCTTC.

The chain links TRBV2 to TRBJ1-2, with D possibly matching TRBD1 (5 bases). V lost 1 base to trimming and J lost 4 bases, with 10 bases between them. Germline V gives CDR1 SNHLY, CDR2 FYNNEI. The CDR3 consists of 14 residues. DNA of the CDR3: TGTGCCAGCAGTGAAGGAGGGGCGGTCTATGGCTACACCTTC. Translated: CASSEGGAVYGYTF.

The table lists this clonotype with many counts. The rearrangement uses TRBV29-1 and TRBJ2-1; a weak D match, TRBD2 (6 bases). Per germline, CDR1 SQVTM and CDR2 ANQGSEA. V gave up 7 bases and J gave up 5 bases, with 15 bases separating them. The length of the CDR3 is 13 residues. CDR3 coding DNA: TGCAGCGCCCGGCGGGACCCAGACAATGAGCAGTTCTTC. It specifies CSARRDPDNEQFF.

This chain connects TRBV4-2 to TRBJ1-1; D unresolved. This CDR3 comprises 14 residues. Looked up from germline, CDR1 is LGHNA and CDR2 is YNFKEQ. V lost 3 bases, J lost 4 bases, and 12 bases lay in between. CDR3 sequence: CASSHEATTTEAFF. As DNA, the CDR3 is TGTGCCAGCAGCCATGAGGCCACGACCACTGAAGCTTTCTTT.